One and the same sample provided the 5 T cell receptor beta chains below, sequenced in a study of CD8+ T cells in alopecia areata. Treatment denoted: oral pan-JAK inhibitor, 5-10 mg twice daily. cDNA reverse transcribed from extracted RNA served as the sequencing template. Assay used: immunoSEQ multiplex PCR; TCRdb lists only in-frame clones, some missing. The sample has approximately 210,000 clones, approximately 70% seen once. This material consisted of CD4+ T cells sorted from blood, taken around week 44, from a patient treated with tofacitinib. The receptors were sampled from a human donor with alopecia areata.

The CDR3 coding sequence is TGCAGCGTTGGTGTAGCGGGGGGGCCTGGGGAGCAGTTCTTC. Protein product: CSVGVAGGPGEQFF. The chain combines TRBV29-1 with TRBJ2-1; 11 bases are shared with TRBD2. J lost 10 bases, V lost 4 bases, and 9 bases had no gene match. Germline V gene lookup returns CDR1 SQVTM and CDR2 ANQGSEA. This CDR3 is 14 amino acids long.

This clone was seen only a few times. The J gene is TRBJ1-2, the V gene TRBV23-1; 10 nucleotides match TRBD1. TRBV23-1 is recorded as an ORF, its role being uncertain. The CDR3 consists of 15 residues. Unmatched junction bases numbered 15, after V lost 9 bases and J lost 8 bases. CDR3 in DNA: TGCGCCAGTATGGGACAGGGGATTTCTGTCAGCGGCTACACCTTC. Its translation is CASMGQGISVSGYTF.

The chain carries TRBV6-6 and TRBJ2-7; D is unresolved. The germline V and J ends were trimmed by 0 bases and 10 bases, with 7 bases remaining between them. This CDR3 has 11 residues. CDR1 and CDR2 (germline): MNHNY, SVGAGI (reference sequence). CDR3 DNA: TGTGCCAGCAGTTACTCGGATAGCCAGTACTTC. Its protein product is CASSYSDSQYF.

In its sample, this clone was seen a few times. The V and J genes are TRBV29-1 and TRBJ1-1, with 9 bases that match TRBD1. With V trimmed by 6 bases and J by 5 bases, 13 bases remained unmatched. CDR3 length: 15 residues. The germline gives CDR1 SQVTM, CDR2 ANQGSEA. The CDR3 loop is CSVLYRGRGGTEAFF. CDR3 DNA: TGCAGCGTCCTCTACAGGGGGCGCGGGGGAACTGAAGCTTTCTTT. Together with reference TRBV29-1 and TRBJ1-1, the CDR3 gives the full variable domain: SAVISQKPSRDICQRGTSLTIQCQVDSQVTMMFWYRQQPGQSLTLIATANQGSEATYESGFVIDKFPISRPNLTFSTLTVSNMSPEDSSIYLCSVLYRGRGGTEAFFGQGTRLTVV.

This chain joins TRBV30 and TRBJ2-5, with D perhaps TRBD2 (6 bases). This CDR3 is 14 amino acids long. V dropped 3 bases and J dropped 1 base, with 12 bases sitting between them. Germline V lookup: CDR1 GTSNPN, CDR2 SVGIG (reference sequence). The CDR3 nucleotides are TGTGCCTGGAGCGGGGGAAACCTCCAAGAGACCCAGTACTTC. Encoded protein: CAWSGGNLQETQYF.